This entry describes one T cell receptor beta chain. This clone has only a few counts. This receptor's antigen is unknown. No per-base quality is available; no much larger clone lies one base away. Based on the germline V gene, the CDR1 and CDR2 sequences are SQVTM and ANQGSEA. The CDR3, cysteine through phenylalanine, is 12 amino acids long. Just the 36-base CDR3 DNA is kept, in frame starting at base 1. The V end gives up 8 bases and the J end 9 bases, leaving 10 bases in the junction not matched to a gene. The library was built by means of the immunoSEQ multiplex PCR assay. For the multiplex PCR, a mixture combining 60 forward primers for TCR Vbeta segments and 13 reverse primers for TCR Jbeta segments was used. Amplification of the CDR3 region of rearranged TCR beta genes was performed with a multiplex PCR assay on genomic DNA. The amplified TCR beta libraries were sequenced on the Illumina HiSeq System as 87-base-pair reads. On the authors' methods: Across the 600 to 700 repertoires, a later analysis counted tens of millions of unique TCR beta chains, around 11 million of which were shared by at least two donors. To remove PCR and sequencing errors, raw reads were error-corrected and collapsed into unique sequences using a nearest-neighbor algorithm that merged closely related sequences. CDR3 sequences were aligned to IMGT reference sequences to assign V, D and J gene segments. For a sequence to be retained, a match of at least six nucleotides was required to both a V gene segment and a J gene segment. A rearrangement was called productive if the CDR3 had no stop codons and remained in frame with V and J, and every other rearrangement was called non-productive. Following IMGT convention, CDR3 was defined as the stretch from the second conserved V-encoded cysteine up to the conserved J-encoded phenylalanine. Sequences without an unambiguous match to a single V gene segment were excluded from the earlier analysis of a few hundred of the donors. An earlier analysis of under 750 of the donors called V segments functional above 56.7% productive rearrangements and segregating when the between-donor standard deviation exceeded 5%. A statistical classification framework was built for diagnosing cytomegalovirus status from the catalog of TCR beta chain sequences. V and J gene assignment, in a later analysis, came from comparing TCR nucleotide sequences with IMGT/GENE-DB human TR gene sequences. The TCRdist pipeline was used in a later analysis to assign CDR3 sequences and most-parsimonious VDJ recombination scenarios. In a later analysis, each TCR beta chain was defined by its CDR3 amino acid sequence together with its V-gene family, and reads lacking a unique V-gene family were excluded. To address suspected cross-contamination and a sequencing artifact, a later analysis removed some 620 highly shared, low-generation-probability nucleotide sequences. For each public chain, a later analysis derived a clonal expansion index from normalized ranks of inferred template counts within each repertoire. In a later analysis, generation probabilities were computed with a VDJ recombination model fitted to out-of-frame rearrangements, and the resulting probabilities were checked against IGoR. A later analysis scored TCR-TCR, TCR-HLA and TCR-CMV co-occurrence with hypergeometric tests, applying a repertoire-size bias correction to TCR pairs. A later analysis estimated false discovery rates by permuting HLA or CMV assignments 20 times. In a later analysis, co-occurring TCRs were grouped using DBSCAN, and TCRdist sequence similarity was added for clustering within HLA-allele-positive subsets. Repertoires with fewer than 30,000 or more than 120,000 public chains, plus five repertoires with anomalous nucleotide sharing, were excluded from co-occurrence clustering. This is the immuneACCESS table as TCRdb keeps it, with only in-frame sequences that have V and J called. A part of the clones is gone; compared with another copy, unresolved V genes explain less than half, and the rest is unexplained. That table is the source of V, J and clone size, and D and trimming were worked out from the DNA. This sample lists about 150,000 clones; approximately 8.9% were detected once. More than 6.5% of the sample is held by the ten biggest clonotypes.

The data derive from a study of cytomegalovirus exposure and HLA in healthy donors (dated by TCRdb to 2015 to 2018). With respect to the entire study: According to an earlier analysis of several hundred of the donors, 200 million or so T cells yielded roughly 110 million unique TCR beta sequences and approximately 300 Gb of sequence data. Roughly 300 gigabases of sequencing data and approximately 85 million unique TCR sequences were included in an early release covering around 650 HLA-typed donors. Of the approximately 400 genotyped donors, 65% to 90% were placed in the genetic ancestry cluster associated with self-reported Caucasian donors. The aim of the study was to test whether cataloging public T cell receptors could identify signatures of past pathogen exposure. The study used immunosequencing to profile the T cell repertoires of more than 650 subjects and linked those repertoires to cytomegalovirus serostatus. In addition to the first cohort of several hundred subjects, a separate validation cohort of 120 different subjects was used. To predict cytomegalovirus infection status, the study combined high-throughput TCR immunosequencing, statistical association of individual TCRs with disease status, and machine learning. To study patterns of TCR occurrence, a later analysis re-analyzed previously published TCR beta repertoires from 500 to 850 donors and added high-resolution HLA genotyping. The later analysis used no new phenotypic data to find candidate immune exposures, relying instead on TCR beta sequences and their occurrence across donors. An earlier analysis of fewer than 700 of the donors applied high-throughput TCR beta sequencing to assess whether each TCR beta V gene segment acted as functional or pseudogenic. Donor age, sex, ethnicity and CMV serostatus were compiled alongside the repertoire data. In a later genetic analysis, genome-wide SNP genotypes for about three fifths of the 666 donors were used, and that subset was treated as a discovery cohort. All discovery cohort repertoires had been generated on a single sequencing platform. HLA typing covered class I and class II loci at four-digit resolution. Typing coverage differed by locus: A, B, C, DRB1 and DQB1 were typed in about 629-640 donors, DQA1 in roughly 510, DPA1 in approximately 610, and DPB1 in approximately 450. Several DR-DQ haplotypes were handled as single units for association and clustering, since linkage in the cohort was strong. Across approximately 420 genotyped donors of the cohort, an average of about 240,000 unique TCR beta nucleotide sequences per donor were sequenced, and roughly a sixth of those sequences were non-productive. What the research found in general, with its limitations: Linkage disequilibrium might explain the correlated functional status among segregating V segments, but an unknown experimental factor could not be ruled out. In a later analysis, several top co-occurrence clusters were reported to appear linked to parvovirus B19, influenza, CMV and Epstein-Barr virus. CMV serostatus was the only immune exposure information available for the cohort. At a false discovery rate of 0.05, a later analysis linked 16,951 TCR beta sequences to specific HLA alleles. In a later analysis, HLA-associated TCR beta chains showed more clonal expansion and lower generation probabilities than non-associated chains that were equally common. Only TCR beta chains were sequenced in this cohort, and the absence of alpha or paired-chain data limited detectable features. A total of 150 or so TCR beta chains were listed by the study as associated with cytomegalovirus. HLA typing was unavailable for some donors at each locus, so association tests used only the typed subset. The earlier analysis of some 540 of the donors excluded fewer than 20 rarely observed V segments, including chromosome 9 orphons, because counts were too low. The authors suggested that the approach could potentially be extended to other disease states and immunological phenotypes. The presence/absence analyses assumed that sequencing depth was roughly uniform across donors, and that assumption may not be true. A cluster of highly shared sequence variants was judged likely to be a technical artifact of the sequencing pipeline. A few of the identified cytomegalovirus-associated TCR beta chains were confirmed in vitro to be specific for cytomegalovirus antigens. Broadly in line with IMGT annotations, most TCR beta V segments showed up in productive rearrangements about 87% or about 30% of the time in an earlier analysis of around 600 of the donors. In a later genetic analysis, fewer N-insertions in productive TCRs were reported among donors in an Asian-associated ancestry cluster than the approximately 670-donor mean. Some IMGT-functional V segments, including TRBV6-2 and TRBV6-3, could not be distinguished by the 87-base-pair reads and were therefore excluded. A later analysis found that most CMV-associated TCR beta chains appeared HLA-restricted, with HLA associations seemingly driven largely by CMV exposure. A further reported finding was that TCR beta sequences accurately predicted the HLA-A and HLA-B alleles for most subjects in the first cohort. Most TCR sequences were observed very rarely across donors, whereas some public TCRs were present in many individuals. V-gene and J-gene trimming of TCR beta chains was associated with a missense DCLRE1C variant in a later genetic analysis, and the association was replicated in an independent cohort. In both the original and validation cohorts, the classifier was reported to diagnose cytomegalovirus status with high specificity and sensitivity. When HLA alleles, especially DR and DQ, strongly co-occurred, attributing TCR associations to individual alleles was difficult. According to a later analysis, TCR association rates differed among HLA loci, with DRB1 alleles showing the most associated TCRs and HLA-C alleles showing the fewest.

In total, 666 healthy bone marrow donors made up the cohort. All cohort members were sampled while nominally healthy, although unrecorded immune exposures were likely present. The donor tested CMV seropositive, placing the donor among the approximately 310 seropositive members of the cohort. Each donor provided a peripheral blood sample, and peripheral blood mononuclear cells were used for TCR beta sequencing. The Qiagen DNeasy Blood Extraction Kit was used to extract genomic DNA from the blood cell samples. The sequence links TRBV29-1 to TRBJ2-5, with 9 junctional bases fitting TRBD1. This TCR came from a woman in her forties in good health and CMV-seropositive. The specimen sequenced was PBMCs. The nucleotide sequence reads TGCAGCATCACAGGGGGCGTTGAGGCCCAGTACTTC. Translated, this gives CSITGGVEAQYF.